This T cell receptor beta chain is from a study of cytomegalovirus exposure and HLA in healthy donors. The study, taken as a whole, reports: TCR beta V- and J-gene trimming was later associated with a missense DCLRE1C variant. The study carried out a later analysis of TCR beta sequences. It associated under 20,000 of them with specific HLA alleles at a false discovery rate of 0.05. Reportedly, a later analysis found an Asian-associated ancestry cluster had fewer N-insertions than the roughly 700-donor mean.

Comments on this clone: Its target is not known.

The PCR used 60 Vbeta and 13 Jbeta primers. Using immunoSEQ multiplex PCR, the repertoire was profiled, and TCRdb retains in-frame clones only, with some absent. The sample includes 100,000 to 130,000 clones, about 74% of them seen just once. Healthy bone marrow donors supplied every sample. Material: PBMCs. The receptor was derived from a woman in her thirties or forties in good health and CMV-seropositive.

The CDR3 loop reads CASSPNRNSPLHF. CDR3 DNA: TGTGCCAGCAGTCCCAACAGGAATTCACCCCTCCACTTT. The V call is TRBV27, the J call TRBJ1-6, with D possibly matching TRBD1 (5 bases). Germline V gives CDR1 MNHEY, CDR2 SMNVEV (reference sequence). V was clipped by 5 bases and J by 7 bases, with 9 bases between them. The CDR3 has 13 residues.